These 23 T cell receptor beta chains came from one sample sequenced in a study of blood T cell repertoires in COVID-19. Sequenced by immunoSEQ multiplex PCR; TCRdb stores in-frame clones only, minus some. The sample yields tens of thousands of clones, under 85% seen once. Sequenced input: peripheral blood. Receptors were obtained from an elderly woman with COVID-19, enrolled during active disease.

This chain uses TRBV9 with TRBJ1-5; weak D call: TRBD1 (6 bases). The CDR3 length is 15 residues. V was cut by 0 bases and J by 4 bases, with 11 bases left in between. CDR1 and CDR2 (germline): SGDLS, YYNGEE. The CDR3 protein is CASSVGGGINQPQHF. As DNA, the CDR3 is TGTGCCAGCAGCGTAGGGGGGGGCATTAATCAGCCCCAGCATTTT.

The chain combines TRBV7-3 with TRBJ2-3; no definite D call. The CDR3 runs 13 residues. V lost 3 bases and J 1 base, leaving 5 bases between the germline ends. CDR1 is SGHTA and CDR2 is FQGTGA in the germline V gene. The CDR3, as DNA: TGTGCCAGCAGCTTTATAGGCACAGATACGCAGTATTTT. The encoded protein is CASSFIGTDTQYF.

The CDR3 sequence is CASSSGLAGLSPSEQYF. Written as DNA, the CDR3 is TGTGCCAGCAGCTCCGGACTAGCGGGCCTGAGCCCCTCCGAGCAGTACTTC. The chain uses TRBV5-5 and TRBJ2-7, with TRBD2 matching over 11 bases. Germline V gene sequence: CDR1 SGHKS, CDR2 YYEKEE (reference sequence). This CDR3 comprises 17 residues. Trimming at V came to 3 bases and at J to 6 bases, leaving 14 bases not matched to a gene.

This rearrangement joins TRBV28 to TRBJ2-1; TRBD2 agrees at 9 bases. Germline CDR1 MDHEN, CDR2 SYDVKM. J gave up 7 bases and V 8 bases, and 9 bases lay outside the gene matches. The CDR3 length is 14 residues. DNA of the CDR3: TGTGCCAGCTCGGCGGGAGGGGAAGAAAATGAGCAGTTCTTC. Encoded protein: CASSAGGEENEQFF.

J is TRBJ2-3 and V is TRBV5-4; 9 bases are shared with TRBD2. Germline V gene lookup returns CDR1 SGHNT and CDR2 YYREEE (reference sequence). The CDR3 extends over 15 amino acids. J lost 3 bases, V lost 3 bases, and 5 bases had no gene match. CDR3 sequence reads: CASSWGSGGTDTQYF. In DNA form, the CDR3 reads TGTGCCAGCAGCTGGGGGAGCGGGGGGACAGATACGCAGTATTTT. Full variable domain (rest looked up from reference TRBV5-4 and TRBJ2-3): ETGVTQSPTHLIKTRGQQVTLRCSSQSGHNTVSWYQQALGQGPQFIFQYYREEENGRGNFPPRFSGLQFPNYSSELNVNALELDDSALYLCASSWGSGGTDTQYFGPGTRLTVL.

CDR3 DNA sequence: TGCGCCAGCAGCCCCGGGACTCTCGGAATTCAGTACTTC. This translates into CASSPGTLGIQYF. The chain is built from TRBV5-1 and TRBJ2-4, with D possibly being TRBD2 (6 bases). Germline CDR1 SGHRS, CDR2 YFSETQ. Trimming stripped 4 bases from V and 10 bases from J, with 15 bases between. The CDR3 runs 13 residues. The whole variable domain, filled in from reference TRBV5-1 and TRBJ2-4, reads KAGVTQTPRYLIKTRGQQVTLSCSPISGHRSVSWYQQTPGQGLQFLFEYFSETQRNKGNFPGRFSGRQFSNSRSEMNVSTLELGDSALYLCASSPGTLGIQYFGAGTRLSVL.

The chain employs TRBV11-2 and TRBJ2-7; no clear D gene. The CDR3 covers 12 residues. V dropped 0 bases and J dropped 7 bases, with 7 bases sitting between them. Germline loops: CDR1 SGHAT, CDR2 FQNNGV. The CDR3: CASSLDRSEQYF. CDR3 bases: TGTGCCAGCAGCTTAGATCGTTCTGAGCAGTACTTC.

The chain is built from TRBV28 and TRBJ1-1; 11 nucleotides match TRBD1. After removal of 4 bases from V and 11 bases from J, the junction contained 15 bases not matched to a gene. The CDR3 has 16 amino acids. Germline values: CDR1 MDHEN, CDR2 SYDVKM. Here the CDR3 DNA reads TGTGCCAGCAGTTCGCGGTCCCGGGACAGGGGGAGACGGGCTTTCTTT. The encoded protein is CASSSRSRDRGRRAFF.

This clone came up once. J is TRBJ2-3 and V is TRBV5-1; 12 bases align to TRBD1. After removal of 4 bases from V and 4 bases from J, the junction contained 7 bases not matched to a gene. Germline values: CDR1 SGHRS, CDR2 YFSETQ. This CDR3 spans 16 amino acids. CDR3 DNA sequence: TGCGCCAGCAGCGCCCGGGACAGGGGGCATGCAGATACGCAGTATTTT. As protein: CASSARDRGHADTQYF. The variable domain in full, completed from reference TRBV5-1 and TRBJ2-3, reads KAGVTQTPRYLIKTRGQQVTLSCSPISGHRSVSWYQQTPGQGLQFLFEYFSETQRNKGNFPGRFSGRQFSNSRSEMNVSTLELGDSALYLCASSARDRGHADTQYFGPGTRLTVL.

CDR3 bases: TGTGCCAGCTCACCAATGCCAGCAGGGACTAGCGATAAATTCTACAATGAGCAGTTCTTC. This encodes CASSPMPAGTSDKFYNEQFF. The chain combines TRBV18 with TRBJ2-1; TRBD2 matches at 10 bases. Germline CDR1 and CDR2: KGHSH and LQKENI. V trimming: 2 bases; J trimming: 3 bases; junction bases outside the gene matches: 16. The length of the CDR3 is 20 residues.

V gene TRBV19 combines with J gene TRBJ2-1; maybe TRBD1 (6 bases). Trimming took off 2 bases at V and 6 bases at J, with 17 bases between the two ends. The CDR3 covers 16 residues. Germline-derived CDR1 and CDR2 are LNHDA and SQIVND (reference sequence). This CDR3 is CASSIRVGTLLNEQFF. The CDR3 bases are TGTGCCAGTAGTATAAGAGTTGGGACACTCCTCAATGAGCAGTTCTTC.

The rearrangement uses TRBV6-5 and TRBJ1-6; D perhaps matches TRBD1 (5 bases). Germline-derived CDR1 and CDR2 are MNHEY and SVGAGI. CDR3 length: 13 residues. V was cut by 5 bases and J by 8 bases, with 10 bases left in between. The CDR3 spells CASSTTGHSPLHF. In DNA form, the CDR3 reads TGTGCCAGCAGTACAACAGGACATTCACCCCTCCACTTT.

V gene TRBV28 combines with J gene TRBJ2-7; tentative D call: TRBD1 (6 bases). Germline values: CDR1 MDHEN, CDR2 SYDVKM. V gave up 5 bases and J gave up 4 bases, with 30 bases separating them. There are 19 residues in the CDR3. The CDR3 nucleotides read TGTGCCAGCAGTCCCCTTTTTGAAGGGGGAAAAACCACTTCTTACGAGCAGTACTTC. Its translation is CASSPLFEGGKTTSYEQYF.

The CDR3, as DNA: TGTGCCAGCAGTGAGGCGCAGGGCAGGCCCCTCCACTTT. Amino acid sequence: CASSEAQGRPLHF. The chain links TRBV6-1 to TRBJ1-6; D possibly corresponds to TRBD1 (5 bases). Per the germline V gene, CDR1 is MNHNS and CDR2 is SASEGT. The V and J ends lost 3 bases and 13 bases respectively, with 13 bases between them. The CDR3 consists of 13 residues.

The V gene is TRBV28, the J gene TRBJ2-1; TRBD2 aligns across 8 bases. The CDR3 is made up of 15 amino acids. After removal of 7 bases from V and 6 bases from J, the junction contained 11 bases not matched to a gene. Germline V CDR1 and CDR2: MDHEN, SYDVKM. CDR3 in amino acids: CASTGGSGMGNEQFF. The CDR3 nucleotides read TGTGCCAGCACCGGGGGTAGCGGGATGGGCAATGAGCAGTTCTTC.

The gene calls are TRBV30 and TRBJ1-5; no clear D. The CDR3 runs to 15 residues. Germline values: CDR1 GTSNPN, CDR2 SVGIG (reference sequence). V was shortened by 0 bases and J by 0 bases, with 9 bases between the two germline ends. The CDR3 region is CAWSVTRHSNQPQHF. The CDR3 DNA reads as TGTGCCTGGAGTGTAACACGCCATAGCAATCAGCCCCAGCATTTT.

The V and J genes are TRBV11-3 and TRBJ1-4; D gene unclear. Germline loops: CDR1 SGHNT, CDR2 YENEEA. CDR3 length: 16 amino acids. The V end was cut by 5 bases, the J end by 0 bases, with 13 bases between. Here the CDR3 reads CASSQPQIATNEKLFF. In DNA form, the CDR3 reads TGTGCCAGCAGCCAACCGCAGATTGCAACTAATGAAAAACTGTTTTTT.

This chain links TRBV28 with TRBJ1-6, with 10 bases identical to TRBD1. The J segment lost 5 bases and the V segment lost 1 base, leaving 8 bases of the junction unmatched. From germline, CDR1 is MDHEN and CDR2 SYDVKM. The CDR3 runs 18 residues. CDR3 sequence: CASSLSDRGIPNNSPLHF. CDR3 in DNA: TGTGCCAGCAGTTTATCGGACAGGGGGATACCTAATAATTCACCCCTCCACTTT.

Turning to this clone: At one end the junction does not follow the germline gene, possibly because of a read error. The gene calls are TRBV7-8 and TRBJ1-1; no clear D. Germline V gene data show CDR1 as SGHVS and CDR2 as FQNEAQ. CDR3 length: 14 residues. CDR3 loop: CATSRSFMNTEAFF. The CDR3 DNA sequence: TGTGCCACCAGCCGCAGTTTTATGAACACTGAAGCTTTCTTT.

The chain links TRBV9 to TRBJ2-5, with 9 positions matching TRBD1. CDR3 length equals 13 residues. Germline V gene sequence: CDR1 SGDLS, CDR2 YYNGEE. V gave up 3 bases and J gave up 5 bases; unmatched junction bases: 2. The CDR3 reads CASSAGQGETQYF. CDR3 sequence (DNA): TGTGCCAGCAGCGCCGGACAGGGGGAGACCCAGTACTTC. The full variable domain, with the rest looked up from reference TRBV9 and TRBJ2-5, is DSGVTQTPKHLITATGQRVTLRCSPRSGDLSVYWYQQSLDQGLQFLIQYYNGEERAKGNILERFSAQQFPDLHSELNLSSLELGDSALYFCASSAGQGETQYFGPGTRLLVL.

The sample holds one count of this clone. J is TRBJ2-3 and V is TRBV5-1; D might be TRBD2 (6 bases). The CDR3 spans 17 residues. From germline, CDR1 is SGHRS and CDR2 YFSETQ. Trimming took 4 bases from V and 2 from J, leaving 20 bases between them. The DNA of the CDR3 is TGCGCCAGCAGCGTCAGGAGGGGAGGACTTAACACAGATACGCAGTATTTT. Amino acids: CASSVRRGGLNTDTQYF.

V gene TRBV5-4 combines with J gene TRBJ1-2; 8 nucleotides line up with TRBD1. Germline V lookup: CDR1 SGHNT, CDR2 YYREEE (reference sequence). This CDR3 comprises 13 residues. Germline trimming cut 2 bases from V and 7 bases from J; bases unmatched to any gene: 4. CDR3 nucleotide sequence: TGTGCCAGCAGCTTCCAGGGGGCTAGTGGCTACACCTTC. Protein: CASSFQGASGYTF.

The chain employs TRBV7-3 and TRBJ1-1; 8 positions agree with TRBD1. Germline-derived CDR1 and CDR2 are SGHTA and FQGTGA. This CDR3 has 14 residues. The V and J ends lost 3 bases and 5 bases, in that order; junction bases with no gene match: 5. CDR3 protein: CASSLRQGATEAFF. The DNA of the CDR3 is TGTGCCAGCAGCTTGCGGCAGGGGGCGACTGAAGCTTTCTTT.